A single sample is the source of the 23 T cell receptor beta chains below, sequenced in a study of blood T cell repertoires in COVID-19. This table comes from immunoSEQ multiplex PCR, and its TCRdb copy is limited to in-frame clones, with some not included. The sample contains about 140,000 clones, around 88% of which appear only once. Sequenced sample: peripheral blood. The receptor set was obtained from a human donor in a cohort sampled during active COVID-19.

This chain uses TRBV5-1 with TRBJ2-6; D unclear. The germline V and J ends were trimmed by 3 bases and 4 bases, with 14 bases remaining between them. The germline CDR1 and CDR2 sequences are SGHRS and YFSETQ. This CDR3 region has 16 residues. The CDR3 region is CASSSGGGSGANVLTF. The CDR3 nucleotides read TGCGCCAGCAGCTCGGGTGGTGGCTCCGGGGCCAACGTCCTGACTTTC. Filled out from reference TRBV5-1 and TRBJ2-6, the complete variable domain reads KAGVTQTPRYLIKTRGQQVTLSCSPISGHRSVSWYQQTPGQGLQFLFEYFSETQRNKGNFPGRFSGRQFSNSRSEMNVSTLELGDSALYLCASSSGGGSGANVLTFGAGSRLTVL.

The chain carries TRBV19 and TRBJ2-2, with D perhaps TRBD1 (5 bases). The CDR3 loop spans 14 amino acids. V was shortened by 2 bases and J by 3 bases, with 7 bases between the two germline ends. Germline assignment: CDR1 LNHDA and CDR2 SQIVND (reference sequence). The CDR3 DNA sequence: TGTGCCAGTAGTATAAGGACACACACCGGGGAGCTGTTTTTT. As protein: CASSIRTHTGELFF. Full variable domain (rest looked up from reference TRBV19 and TRBJ2-2): DGGITQSPKYLFRKEGQNVTLSCEQNLNHDAMYWYRQDPGQGLRLIYYSQIVNDFQKGDIAEGYSVSREKKESFPLTVTSAQKNPTAFYLCASSIRTHTGELFFGEGSRLTVL.

The V and J genes are TRBV2 and TRBJ2-7; D may be TRBD2 (5 bases). Trimming stripped 10 bases from V and 3 bases from J, with 16 bases between. The CDR3 consists of 13 residues. The germline V gene has CDR1 SNHLY and CDR2 FYNNEI. In nucleotides, the CDR3 is TGTGCCACCTCCACGGAGGTTGGCTACGAGCAGTACTTC. Residues: CATSTEVGYEQYF.

J is TRBJ2-3 and V is TRBV25-1, with unresolved D. Germline V gene lookup returns CDR1 MGHDK and CDR2 SYGVNS. Trimming removed 6 bases from V and 7 bases from J, with 5 bases in between. This CDR3 region has 10 residues. The CDR3 bases are TGTGCCAGCAGATCAAATACGCAGTATTTT. Amino acids: CASRSNTQYF.

V usage is TRBV1 and J usage is TRBJ2-7; the DNA was not used to check the table's D call, TRBD1. TRBV1 is described as a pseudogene. This CDR3 is 17 amino acids long. The CDR3 coding sequence is TGCACCAGCAGCCAAATAATCTTAAAAGGGGCCTCCTACGAGCAGTACTTC. Translation gives CTSSQIILKGASYEQYF.

The chain combines TRBV7-9 with TRBJ2-7; D is unclear. Trimming shortened V by 5 bases and J by 3 bases, and 8 bases separated the two germline ends. There are 12 residues in the CDR3. CDR1 and CDR2 (germline): SEHNR, FQNEAQ (reference sequence). The DNA for the CDR3 is TGTGCCAGCAGCCAGGTCAACTACGAGCAGTACTTC. It codes for CASSQVNYEQYF.

The chain employs TRBV6-4 and TRBJ2-3; 9 bases line up with TRBD1. The V gene's germline CDR1 is MRHNA and CDR2 SNTAGT. The CDR3 loop spans 13 amino acids. V lost 5 bases, J lost 6 bases, and 3 bases stayed unmatched. CDR3 in DNA: TGTGCCAGCAGTTTAGACAGGGGGGATACGCAGTATTTT. Translation gives CASSLDRGDTQYF.

This sequence joins TRBV28 and TRBJ1-5; tentatively, D is TRBD1 (6 bases). The V end was cut by 7 bases, the J end by 4 bases, with 11 bases between. Germline CDR1 MDHEN, CDR2 SYDVKM. This CDR3 is 13 amino acids long. The CDR3 here is CASKGQGNQPQHF. The DNA for the CDR3 is TGTGCCAGCAAGGGGCAGGGGAATCAGCCCCAGCATTTT. Full variable domain (missing parts from reference TRBV28 and TRBJ1-5): DVKVTQSSRYLVKRTGEKVFLECVQDMDHENMFWYRQDPGLGLRLIYFSYDVKMKEKGDIPEGYSVSREKKERFSLILESASTNQTSMYLCASKGQGNQPQHFGDGTRLSIL.

The chain employs TRBV19 and TRBJ1-5; D is perhaps TRBD1 (5 bases). V was shortened by 3 bases and J by 4 bases, with 13 bases between the two germline ends. The CDR3 is 15 residues long. Germline assignment: CDR1 LNHDA and CDR2 SQIVND (reference sequence). CDR3 sequence reads: CASSIQAGNNQPQHF. Written as DNA, the CDR3 is TGTGCCAGTAGTATCCAGGCAGGGAATAATCAGCCCCAGCATTTT.

This rearrangement joins TRBV29-1 to TRBJ2-2; D perhaps matches TRBD2 (5 bases). V gave up 7 bases and J gave up 1 base, with 10 bases separating them. Germline values: CDR1 SQVTM, CDR2 ANQGSEA. This CDR3 is 13 amino acids long. The CDR3 is CSAPGWNTGELFF. The CDR3 nucleotides are TGCAGCGCCCCGGGGTGGAACACCGGGGAGCTGTTTTTT.

CDR3 protein: CASSSSPRDSYYGYTF. CDR3 in DNA: TGTGCCAGCAGCTCCTCTCCTCGGGACTCTTACTATGGCTACACCTTC. The chain has TRBV9 and TRBJ1-2, with D tentatively TRBD1 (5 bases). Germline V gene data show CDR1 as SGDLS and CDR2 as YYNGEE. The V end lost 4 bases, the J end lost 3 bases, and 19 bases lay between the germline ends. This CDR3 comprises 16 residues.

The chain links TRBV28 to TRBJ2-6; D gene unclear. CDR3 size: 15 residues. Germline values: CDR1 MDHEN, CDR2 SYDVKM. V was pared by 6 bases and J by 0 bases, with 9 bases between. CDR3 protein: CASSKQFSGANVLTF. In DNA, the CDR3 is TGTGCCAGCAGCAAACAGTTCTCTGGGGCCAACGTCCTGACTTTC.

This clone was seen just once. The V gene is TRBV7-2, the J gene TRBJ1-2; D not resolved. CDR1 is SGHTA and CDR2 is FQGNSA in the germline V gene. This CDR3 region has 13 residues. The V end lost 5 bases, the J end lost 5 bases, and 12 bases lay between the germline ends. The CDR3 here is CASSPQIPYGYTF. The CDR3 DNA reads TGTGCCAGCAGCCCACAGATTCCTTATGGCTACACCTTC.

V is TRBV14 and J is TRBJ2-1; the match to TRBD2 covers 8 bases. Germline V gene lookup returns CDR1 SGHDN and CDR2 FVKESK. The CDR3 runs 13 residues. J was trimmed by 13 bases and V by 3 bases; bases with no gene match: 8. The CDR3: CASSQGPGGPQFF. CDR3 bases: TGTGCCAGCAGCCAGGGACCGGGGGGGCCTCAGTTCTTC.

The CDR3 protein is CASSQDVPTRGGDTQYF. For the CDR3, the DNA is TGCGCCAGCAGCCAAGATGTACCCACTAGAGGAGGGGATACGCAGTATTTT. The J gene is TRBJ2-3, the V gene TRBV4-3; D might be TRBD2 (6 bases). Germline CDR1 and CDR2: LGHNA and YSLEER. Trimming cost V 0 bases and J 6 bases, with 19 bases left between them. CDR3 length: 17 residues.

V and J are TRBV27 and TRBJ1-2, with a tentative D call TRBD1 (5 bases). There are 12 residues in the CDR3. CDR1 and CDR2 from the germline V gene are MNHEY and SMNVEV (reference sequence). V gave up 5 bases and J gave up 8 bases, with 12 bases separating them. The CDR3 spells CASSPQGAGYTF. CDR3 sequence (DNA): TGTGCCAGCAGTCCCCAGGGCGCAGGCTACACCTTC.

CDR3 DNA sequence: TGTGCCAGCAGTTTATTAGGGGGTGAGCAGTTCTTC. Translating it yields CASSLLGGEQFF. J is TRBJ2-1 and V is TRBV27, with D maybe TRBD1 (6 bases). Deletions cut 1 base from V and 9 bases from J, with 7 bases between. This CDR3 comprises 12 residues. Looked up from germline, CDR1 is MNHEY and CDR2 is SMNVEV (reference sequence).

This clone was observed once. This chain connects TRBV3-1 (or the pseudogene TRBV3-2) to TRBJ2-5, with TRBD2 identical over 9 bases. The CDR3 has 15 amino acids. V gave up 1 base and J gave up 7 bases; unmatched junction bases: 7. The germline V gene encodes CDR1 LGHDT and CDR2 YNNKEL (reference sequence). Written as DNA, the CDR3 is TGTGCCAGCAGCCAAGTCACGCGGGGGGGCCGGACCCAGTACTTC. This gives the protein CASSQVTRGGRTQYF.

The chain recombines TRBV5-1 with TRBJ2-1; D unclear. This CDR3 is built from 14 residues. The germline V gene has CDR1 SGHRS and CDR2 YFSETQ. Trimming removed 4 bases at V and 4 bases at J, with 12 bases between. As DNA, the CDR3 is TGCGCCAGCAGCCCTAATATTCGGTACAATGAGCAGTTCTTC. Translated: CASSPNIRYNEQFF.

The chain recombines TRBV5-1 with TRBJ2-7; TRBD1 matches 7 bases. V shed 2 bases, J shed 1 base, and the junction held 9 bases outside the gene matches. Per germline, CDR1 SGHRS and CDR2 YFSETQ. The CDR3 has 16 residues. For the CDR3, the DNA is TGCGCCAGCAGCTTTGCTGCCAGGGGGTCATCCTACGAGCAGTACTTC. Translating it yields CASSFAARGSSYEQYF.

The chain carries TRBV7-3 and TRBJ2-3, with TRBD2 matching over 7 bases. The junction had 2 bases not matched to a gene; V was cut back by 3 bases and J by 2 bases. Germline lookup yields CDR1 SGHTA and CDR2 FQGTGA. This CDR3 comprises 14 residues. The CDR3 bases are TGTGCCAGCAGCTTCGGGGGGTTCACAGATACGCAGTATTTT. Protein product: CASSFGGFTDTQYF.

This clone was counted only a few times. The chain has TRBV21-1 and TRBJ2-5; TRBD1 is the table's D call and was not checked against the DNA. TRBV21-1 counts as a pseudogene. This CDR3 has 19 residues. CDR3 amino acids: CASSTVSFLGAVRQETQYF. The CDR3 DNA sequence: TGTGCCAGCAGCACCGTCTCTTTTTTGGGGGCAGTACGCCAAGAGACCCAGTACTTC.

The V gene is TRBV29-1, the J gene TRBJ2-7; D is possibly TRBD2 (6 bases). The germline V gene has CDR1 SQVTM and CDR2 ANQGSEA. The V and J ends lost 8 bases and 0 bases respectively, with 14 bases between them. The CDR3 runs to 13 residues. The CDR3 is CSCYCGDSYEQYF. Written as DNA, the CDR3 is TGCAGCTGTTACTGCGGGGACTCCTACGAGCAGTACTTC.